This T cell receptor beta chain appears in the sequencing data of a study of CD8 T cells in ankylosing spondylitis. There are 15 residues in the CDR3. The germline V gene encodes CDR1 SGDLS and CDR2 YYNGEE. V lost 3 bases to trimming and J lost 2 bases; unmatched junction nucleotides: 1. Construction of TCR beta libraries was performed using quantitative 5'-RACE with molecular barcodes. In TCRdb, the 5' RACE reads were re-called with MiXCR into one record per CDR3 protein. This sample carries approximately 220,000 distinct CDR3 sequences, 15% to 20% of them seen once, and the ten largest clones take roughly 42%. Of note for this clonotype: Antigen: not known.

General study findings and limits: Certain motif variants had earlier appeared in reactive arthritis synovial fluid and blood. Blood of patients with ankylosing spondylitis appeared to be characterized by a TCR beta motif of seven or eight highly homologous variants. Matched synovial fluid from ankylosing spondylitis patients was reported to be enriched for disease-linked clones. Clones linked to the disease showed a CD8+ phenotype. They occurred at relatively low frequencies in peripheral blood.

This rearrangement joins TRBV9 to TRBJ2-1, with TRBD2 identical over 11 bases. The source material was blood, either unsorted or a sorted T cell fraction (not recorded which). The source is a male donor with ankylosing spondylitis. CDR3 amino acids: CASSDSGGAYNEQFF. CDR3 DNA: TGTGCCAGCAGCGATAGCGGGGGGGCCTACAATGAGCAGTTCTTC.